This T cell receptor (beta chain) was found in a study of cytomegalovirus exposure and HLA in healthy donors. Study-level information: Assignment to the Caucasian-associated ancestry cluster applied to around four fifths of the approximately 390 genotyped donors.

Amplification used 60 Vbeta primers and 13 Jbeta primers. The assay was immunoSEQ multiplex PCR, and TCRdb's table has in-frame clones only and misses some. This sample has a few hundred thousand clones, with 60% to 80% found just once. General observations from the study: Reported performance of the classifier showed diagnosis of cytomegalovirus status with high specificity and sensitivity. Later on, a genetic analysis was performed. It linked a missense variant in DCLRE1C with V- and J-gene trimming of TCR beta. Productive status was seen about 87% or about 30% of the time for most TCR beta V segments in an earlier analysis.

Trimming removed 3 bases from V and 1 base from J, with 10 bases in between. CDR1 is LNHDA, CDR2 SQIVND, per germline (reference sequence). The CDR3 contains 15 residues. This clone was observed a single time. Its matching antigen is unknown. Sequenced: PBMCs. This rearrangement joins TRBV19 to TRBJ2-4; weak D call: TRBD2 (6 bases). The TCR originated in a young man in good health and CMV-seronegative. The CDR3 spells CASSITAGAKNIQYF. The CDR3 coding sequence is TGTGCCAGTAGTATTACCGCGGGGGCCAAAAACATTCAGTACTTC. The whole variable domain, filled in from reference TRBV19 and TRBJ2-4, reads DGGITQSPKYLFRKEGQNVTLSCEQNLNHDAMYWYRQDPGQGLRLIYYSQIVNDFQKGDIAEGYSVSREKKESFPLTVTSAQKNPTAFYLCASSITAGAKNIQYFGAGTRLSVL.